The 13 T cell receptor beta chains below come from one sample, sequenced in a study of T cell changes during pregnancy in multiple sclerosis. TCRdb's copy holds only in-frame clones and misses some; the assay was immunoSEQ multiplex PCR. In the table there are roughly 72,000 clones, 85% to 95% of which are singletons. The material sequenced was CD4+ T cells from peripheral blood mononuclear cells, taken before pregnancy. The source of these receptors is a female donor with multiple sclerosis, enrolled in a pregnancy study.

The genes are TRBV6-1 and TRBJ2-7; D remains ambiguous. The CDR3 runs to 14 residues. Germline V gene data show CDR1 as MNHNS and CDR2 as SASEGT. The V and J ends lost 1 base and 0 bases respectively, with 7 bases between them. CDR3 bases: TGTGCCAGCAGTGAAGGAGGCAGCTCCTACGAGCAGTACTTC. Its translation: CASSEGGSSYEQYF.

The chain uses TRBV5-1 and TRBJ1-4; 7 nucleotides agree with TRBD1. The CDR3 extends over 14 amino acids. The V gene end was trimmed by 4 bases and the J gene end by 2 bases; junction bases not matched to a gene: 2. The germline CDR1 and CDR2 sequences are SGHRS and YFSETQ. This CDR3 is CASSQGQTNEKLFF. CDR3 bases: TGCGCCAGCAGCCAGGGACAGACTAATGAAAAACTGTTTTTT.

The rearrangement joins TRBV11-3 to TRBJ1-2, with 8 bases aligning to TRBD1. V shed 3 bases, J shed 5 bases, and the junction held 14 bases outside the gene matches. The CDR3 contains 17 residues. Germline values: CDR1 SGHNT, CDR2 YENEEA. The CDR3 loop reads CASSLSQGRGREYGYTF. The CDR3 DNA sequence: TGTGCCAGCAGCTTGAGCCAAGGCAGGGGGCGGGAATATGGCTACACCTTC.

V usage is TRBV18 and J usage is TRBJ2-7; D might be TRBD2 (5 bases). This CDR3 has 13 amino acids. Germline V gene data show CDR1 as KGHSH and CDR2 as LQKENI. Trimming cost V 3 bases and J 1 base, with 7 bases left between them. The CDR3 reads CASSPGVSYEQYF. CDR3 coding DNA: TGTGCCAGCTCACCGGGAGTATCCTACGAGCAGTACTTC. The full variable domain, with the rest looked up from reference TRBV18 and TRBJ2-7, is NAGVMQNPRHLVRRRGQEARLRCSPMKGHSHVYWYRQLPEEGLKFMVYLQKENIIDESGMPKERFSAEFPKEGPSILRIQQVVRGDSAAYFCASSPGVSYEQYFGPGTRLTVT.

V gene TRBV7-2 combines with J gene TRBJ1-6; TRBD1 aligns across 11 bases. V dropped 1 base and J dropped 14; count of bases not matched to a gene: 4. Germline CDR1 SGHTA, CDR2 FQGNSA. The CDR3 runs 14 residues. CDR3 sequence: CASSLGTGGEALHF. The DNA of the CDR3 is TGTGCCAGCAGCTTAGGGACAGGGGGCGAGGCCCTCCACTTT.

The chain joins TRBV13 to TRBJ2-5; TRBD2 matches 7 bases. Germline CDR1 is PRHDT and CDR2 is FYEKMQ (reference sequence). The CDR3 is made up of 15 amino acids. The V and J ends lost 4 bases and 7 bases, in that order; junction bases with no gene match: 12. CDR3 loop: CASSSTVLPGGTQYF. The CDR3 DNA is TGTGCCAGCAGCTCCACCGTTCTCCCGGGGGGGACCCAGTACTTC.

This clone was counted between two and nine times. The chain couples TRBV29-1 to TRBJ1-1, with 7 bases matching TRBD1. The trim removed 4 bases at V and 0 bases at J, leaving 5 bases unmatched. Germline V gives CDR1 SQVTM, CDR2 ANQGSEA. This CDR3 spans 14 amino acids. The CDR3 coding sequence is TGCAGCGTTGCGCCAGGGGGTGTGAACACTGAAGCTTTCTTT. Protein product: CSVAPGGVNTEAFF.

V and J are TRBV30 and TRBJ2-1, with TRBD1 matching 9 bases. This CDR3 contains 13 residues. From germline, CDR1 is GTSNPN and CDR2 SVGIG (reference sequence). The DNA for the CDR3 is TGTGCTTCCGGACAGGGGCCAGGGAATGAGCAGTTCTTC. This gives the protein CASGQGPGNEQFF.

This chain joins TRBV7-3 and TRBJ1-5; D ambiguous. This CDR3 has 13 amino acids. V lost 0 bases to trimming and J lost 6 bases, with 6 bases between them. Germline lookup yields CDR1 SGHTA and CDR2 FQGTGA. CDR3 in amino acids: CASSLTRSQPQHF. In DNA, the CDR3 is TGTGCCAGCAGCTTAACAAGGAGTCAGCCCCAGCATTTT.

In DNA form, the CDR3 reads TGCAGCGTCCTTCTCACAGATACGCAGTATTTT. This sequence encodes CSVLLTDTQYF. The chain combines TRBV29-1 with TRBJ2-3; D remains unclear. With 6 bases removed from V and 2 bases from J, the gap between germline ends came to 6 bases. The germline gives CDR1 SQVTM, CDR2 ANQGSEA. The CDR3 runs to 11 residues.

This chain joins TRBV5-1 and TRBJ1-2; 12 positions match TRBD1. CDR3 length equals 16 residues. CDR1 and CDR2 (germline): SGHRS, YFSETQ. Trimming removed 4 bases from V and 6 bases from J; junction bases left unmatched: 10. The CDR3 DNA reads TGCGCCAGCAGCATCGCCGGGACAGGGGGCGGGGATGGCTACACCTTC. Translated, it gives CASSIAGTGGGDGYTF.

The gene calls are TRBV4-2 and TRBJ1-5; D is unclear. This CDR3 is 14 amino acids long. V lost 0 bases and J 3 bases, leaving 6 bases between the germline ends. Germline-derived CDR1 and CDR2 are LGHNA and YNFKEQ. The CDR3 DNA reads TGTGCCAGCAGCCAAGATAGCCTCAATCAGCCCCAGCATTTT. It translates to CASSQDSLNQPQHF.

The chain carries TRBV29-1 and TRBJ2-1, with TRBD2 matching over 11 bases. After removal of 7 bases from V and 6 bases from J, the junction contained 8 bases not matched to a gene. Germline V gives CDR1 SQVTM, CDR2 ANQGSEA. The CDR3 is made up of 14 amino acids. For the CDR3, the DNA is TGCAGCGGGGCGGCAACTAGCGGGAGCAATGAGCAGTTCTTC. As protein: CSGAATSGSNEQFF.